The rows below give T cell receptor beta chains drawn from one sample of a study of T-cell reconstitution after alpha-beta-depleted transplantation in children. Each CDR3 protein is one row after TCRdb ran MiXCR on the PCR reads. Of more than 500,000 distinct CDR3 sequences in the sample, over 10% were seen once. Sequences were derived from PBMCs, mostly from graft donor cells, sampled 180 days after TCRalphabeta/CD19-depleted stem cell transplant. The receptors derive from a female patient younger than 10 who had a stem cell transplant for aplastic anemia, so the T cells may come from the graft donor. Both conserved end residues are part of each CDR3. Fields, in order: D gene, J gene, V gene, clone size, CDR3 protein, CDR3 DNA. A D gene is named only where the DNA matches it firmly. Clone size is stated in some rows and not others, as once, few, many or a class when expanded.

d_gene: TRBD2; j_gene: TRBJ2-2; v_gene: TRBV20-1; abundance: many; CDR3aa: CSARPSGRQYTGELFF; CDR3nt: TGCAGTGCTAGACCTAGCGGGAGGCAGTACACCGGGGAGCTGTTTTTT
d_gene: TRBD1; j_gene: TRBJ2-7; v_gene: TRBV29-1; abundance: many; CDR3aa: CSVAQGATYEQYF; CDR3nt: TGCAGCGTCGCACAGGGGGCTACGTACGAGCAGTACTTC
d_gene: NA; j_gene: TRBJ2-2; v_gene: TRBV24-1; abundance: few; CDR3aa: CATSDHTGELFF; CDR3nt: TGTGCCACCAGTGATCACACCGGGGAGCTGTTTTTT
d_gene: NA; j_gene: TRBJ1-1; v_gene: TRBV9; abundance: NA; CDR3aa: CASSAPGVLNTEAFF; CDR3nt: TGTGCCAGCAGCGCCCCCGGGGTGTTGAACACTGAAGCTTTCTTT
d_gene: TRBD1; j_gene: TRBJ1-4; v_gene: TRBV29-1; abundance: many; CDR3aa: CSPLPRTGRKVGLFF; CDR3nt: TGCAGCCCTCTCCCCCGGACAGGGCGGAAGGTAGGACTGTTTTTT
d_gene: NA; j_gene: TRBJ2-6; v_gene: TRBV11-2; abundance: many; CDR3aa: CASSKSPKRANVLTF; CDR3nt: TGTGCCAGCAGCAAGAGCCCCAAACGGGCCAACGTCCTGACTTTC
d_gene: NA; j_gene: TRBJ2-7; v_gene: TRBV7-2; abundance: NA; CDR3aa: CASTWAGSSYEQYF; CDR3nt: TGTGCCAGCACTTGGGCGGGCAGCTCCTACGAGCAGTACTTC
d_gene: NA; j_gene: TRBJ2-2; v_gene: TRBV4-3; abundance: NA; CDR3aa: CASSQEFWGGELFF; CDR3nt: TGCGCCAGCAGCCAAGAATTTTGGGGGGGGGAGCTGTTTTTT
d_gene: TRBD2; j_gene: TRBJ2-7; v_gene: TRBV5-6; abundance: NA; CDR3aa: CASSSRPGLAYEQYF; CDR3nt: TGTGCCAGCAGCTCCCGGCCGGGACTAGCCTACGAGCAGTACTTC
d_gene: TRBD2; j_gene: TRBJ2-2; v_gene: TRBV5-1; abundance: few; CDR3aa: CASSLEEGGAGELFF; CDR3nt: TGCGCCAGCAGCTTGGAAGAGGGAGGGGCCGGGGAGCTGTTTTTT
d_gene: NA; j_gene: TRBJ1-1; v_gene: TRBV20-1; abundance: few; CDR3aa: CSARVIPGRNTEAFF; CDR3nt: TGCAGTGCTAGAGTTATACCCGGTAGGAACACTGAAGCTTTCTTT
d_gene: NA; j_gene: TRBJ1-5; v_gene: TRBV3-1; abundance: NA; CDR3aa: CASSPGILGQPQHF; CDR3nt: TGTGCCAGCAGCCCAGGAATTCTGGGTCAGCCCCAGCATTTT
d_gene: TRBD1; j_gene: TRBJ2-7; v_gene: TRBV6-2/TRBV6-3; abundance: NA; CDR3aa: CASSRDRAKYEQYF; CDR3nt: TGTGCCAGCAGTCGCGACAGGGCCAAGTACGAGCAGTACTTC
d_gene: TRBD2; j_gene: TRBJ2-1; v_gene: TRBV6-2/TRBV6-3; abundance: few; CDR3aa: CASRLLAPGMWFF; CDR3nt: TGTGCCAGCAGGTTACTAGCGCCAGGAATGTGGTTCTTC
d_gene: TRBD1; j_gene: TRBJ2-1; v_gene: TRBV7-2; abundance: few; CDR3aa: CASSYWTGTHEQFF; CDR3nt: TGTGCCAGCAGCTACTGGACAGGGACACATGAGCAGTTCTTC
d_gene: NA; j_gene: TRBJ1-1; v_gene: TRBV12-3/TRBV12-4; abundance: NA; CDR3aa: CASSSPGWADTEAFF; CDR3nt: TGTGCCAGCAGCTCACCCGGGTGGGCAGACACTGAAGCTTTCTTT